These 8 T cell receptor beta chains were sequenced from one sample in a study of blood T cell repertoires in COVID-19. Assay: immunoSEQ multiplex PCR; the TCRdb copy retains only in-frame clones and omits some. This sample has hundreds of thousands of clones; about 88% occur once, and the top ten carry approximately 1.5%. Sequencing used PBMCs or T cells enriched from blood (not recorded which). The receptors originated from a woman aged 18-29 years who had been exposed to COVID-19.

This clone occurred once. The chain employs TRBV27 and TRBJ2-7; TRBD1 might be the D (6 bases). CDR1 MNHEY and CDR2 SMNVEV come from the germline V gene (reference sequence). Trimming cost V 6 bases and J 0 bases, with 15 bases left between them. The CDR3 runs 15 residues. CDR3 DNA: TGTGCCAGCAGGTATCGGGACATTGGCTCCTACGAGCAGTACTTC. It is translated as CASRYRDIGSYEQYF.

The chain carries TRBV28 and TRBJ1-1, with a weak D call TRBD1 (5 bases). Trimming shortened V by 7 bases and J by 1 base, and 19 bases separated the two germline ends. CDR1 is MDHEN and CDR2 is SYDVKM in the germline V gene. The CDR3 spans 16 residues. The CDR3 sequence: CASKGSVGQGNTEAFF. The CDR3 region has the DNA TGTGCCAGCAAAGGGTCCGTGGGGCAGGGGAACACTGAAGCTTTCTTT.

This chain joins TRBV11-2 and TRBJ1-1, with D maybe TRBD1 (5 bases). The CDR3 contains 12 residues. Germline loops: CDR1 SGHAT, CDR2 FQNNGV. Trimming shortened V by 7 bases and J by 4 bases, and 10 bases separated the two germline ends. The CDR3 DNA reads as TGTGCCAGCACCCGCGGGGGCACTGAAGCTTTCTTT. It is translated as CASTRGGTEAFF.

The chain uses TRBV18 and TRBJ2-3; D gene unclear. Germline CDR1 KGHSH, CDR2 LQKENI. Trimming stripped 3 bases from V and 2 bases from J, with 15 bases between. There are 16 residues in the CDR3. The CDR3 DNA sequence: TGTGCCAGCTCACCCCCGGTGGCGGCCCCCACAGATACGCAGTATTTT. Translation gives CASSPPVAAPTDTQYF.

The chain couples TRBV7-2 to TRBJ1-2; no clear D. Trimming stripped 5 bases from V and 2 bases from J, with 12 bases between. Germline V gives CDR1 SGHTA, CDR2 FQGNSA. CDR3 length: 14 amino acids. The CDR3 sequence: CASSPGGFNYGYTF. CDR3 DNA: TGTGCCAGCAGCCCAGGCGGGTTCAACTATGGCTACACCTTC.

This chain joins TRBV27 and TRBJ2-5; D gene ambiguous. Germline V gene data show CDR1 as MNHEY and CDR2 as SMNVEV (reference sequence). CDR3 length: 13 residues. The germline V and J ends were trimmed by 8 bases and 5 bases, with 15 bases remaining between them. The CDR3 loop is CASSWASGETQYF. CDR3 bases: TGTGCCAGCTCGTGGGCCTCTGGGGAGACCCAGTACTTC.

This clone was detected a few times. V and J are TRBV6-5 and TRBJ1-1, with 8 bases aligning to TRBD1. Germline lookup yields CDR1 MNHEY and CDR2 SVGAGI. This CDR3 has 13 amino acids. J gave up 9 bases and V 7 bases, and 10 bases lay outside the gene matches. CDR3 nucleotides: TGTGCCAGCACCCCGGGGACAGGCCGGAAAGCTTTCTTT. Its translation is CASTPGTGRKAFF.

The chain uses TRBV24-1 and TRBJ1-2, with a weak D call TRBD1 (5 bases). CDR1 and CDR2 from the germline V gene are KGHDR and SFDVKD. The CDR3 is made up of 15 amino acids. V was cut by 0 bases and J by 7 bases, with 14 bases left in between. As DNA, the CDR3 is TGTGCCACCAGTGATTTGACATCCCCGGACACTGGCTACACCTTC. This translates into CATSDLTSPDTGYTF.